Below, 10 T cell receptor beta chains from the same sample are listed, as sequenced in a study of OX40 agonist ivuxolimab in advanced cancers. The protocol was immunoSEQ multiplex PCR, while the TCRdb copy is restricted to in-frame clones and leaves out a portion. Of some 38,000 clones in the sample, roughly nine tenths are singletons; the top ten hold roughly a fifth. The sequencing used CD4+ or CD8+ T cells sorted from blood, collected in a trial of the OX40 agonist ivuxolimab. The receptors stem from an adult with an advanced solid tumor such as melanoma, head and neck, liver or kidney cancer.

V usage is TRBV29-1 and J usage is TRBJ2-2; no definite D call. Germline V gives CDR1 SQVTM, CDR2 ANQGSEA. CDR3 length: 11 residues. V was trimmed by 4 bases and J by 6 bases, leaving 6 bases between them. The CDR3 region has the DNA TGCAGCGTTGCCGTCGCCGGGGAGCTGTTTTTT. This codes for CSVAVAGELFF.

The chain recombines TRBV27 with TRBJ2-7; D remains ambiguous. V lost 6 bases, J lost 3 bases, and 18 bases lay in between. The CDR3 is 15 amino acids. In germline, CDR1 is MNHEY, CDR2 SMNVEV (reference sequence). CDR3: CASRFPKALGYEQYF. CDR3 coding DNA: TGTGCCAGCAGATTCCCGAAGGCGTTGGGCTACGAGCAGTACTTC.

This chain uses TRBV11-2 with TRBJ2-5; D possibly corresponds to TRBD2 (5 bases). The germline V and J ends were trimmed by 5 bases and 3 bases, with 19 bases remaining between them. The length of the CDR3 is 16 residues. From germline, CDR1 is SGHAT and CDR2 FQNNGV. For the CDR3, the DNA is TGTGCCAGCAGCCACGACCCCGGACTCGCTGAAGAGACCCAGTACTTC. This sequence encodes CASSHDPGLAEETQYF.

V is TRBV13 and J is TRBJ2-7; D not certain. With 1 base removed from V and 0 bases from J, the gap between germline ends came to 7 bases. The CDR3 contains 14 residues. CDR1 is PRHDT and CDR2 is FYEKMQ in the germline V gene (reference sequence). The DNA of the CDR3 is TGTGCCAGCAGCTTAGTAGGGTCCTCCTACGAGCAGTACTTC. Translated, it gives CASSLVGSSYEQYF. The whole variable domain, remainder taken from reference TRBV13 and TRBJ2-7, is AAGVIQSPRHLIKEKRETATLKCYPIPRHDTVYWYQQGPGQDPQFLISFYEKMQSDKGSIPDRFSAQQFSDYHSELNMSSLELGDSALYFCASSLVGSSYEQYFGPGTRLTVT.

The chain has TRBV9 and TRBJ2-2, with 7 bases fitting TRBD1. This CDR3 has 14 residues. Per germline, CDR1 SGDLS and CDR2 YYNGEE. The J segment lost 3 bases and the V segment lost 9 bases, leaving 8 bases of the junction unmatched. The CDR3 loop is CATREGGDTGELFF. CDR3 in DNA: TGTGCCACCAGGGAAGGGGGCGACACCGGGGAGCTGTTTTTT. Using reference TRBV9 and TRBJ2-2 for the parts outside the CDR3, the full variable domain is DSGVTQTPKHLITATGQRVTLRCSPRSGDLSVYWYQQSLDQGLQFLIQYYNGEERAKGNILERFSAQQFPDLHSELNLSSLELGDSALYFCATREGGDTGELFFGEGSRLTVL.

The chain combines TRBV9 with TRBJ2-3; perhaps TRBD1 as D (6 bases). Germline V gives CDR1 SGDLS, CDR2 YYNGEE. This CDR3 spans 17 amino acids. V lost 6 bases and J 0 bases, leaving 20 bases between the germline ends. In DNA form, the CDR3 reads TGTGCCAGCACCGATGGAGGTAGGACAGAGAGCACAGATACGCAGTATTTT. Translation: CASTDGGRTESTDTQYF.

The CDR3 protein is CATSRGDTQYF. The CDR3 DNA is TGTGCCACCAGCAGAGGGGATACGCAGTATTTT. The V call is TRBV15, the J call TRBJ2-3; D unresolved. The length of the CDR3 is 11 residues. V gave up 1 base and J gave up 6 bases, with 2 bases separating them. Germline CDR1 reads LNHNV; CDR2 reads YYDKDF (reference sequence).

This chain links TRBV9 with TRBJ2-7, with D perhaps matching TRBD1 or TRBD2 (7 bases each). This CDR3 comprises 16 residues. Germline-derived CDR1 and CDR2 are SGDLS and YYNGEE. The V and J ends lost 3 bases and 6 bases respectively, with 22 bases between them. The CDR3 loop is CASSASGGASPLEQYF. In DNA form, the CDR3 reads TGTGCCAGCAGCGCCTCAGGGGGGGCTAGTCCCCTCGAGCAGTACTTC.

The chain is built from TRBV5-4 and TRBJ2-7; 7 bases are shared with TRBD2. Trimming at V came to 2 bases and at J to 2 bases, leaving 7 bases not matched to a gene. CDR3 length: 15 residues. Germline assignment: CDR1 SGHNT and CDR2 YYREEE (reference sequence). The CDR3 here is CASSFWEGRTYEQYF. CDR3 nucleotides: TGTGCCAGCAGCTTTTGGGAGGGGCGAACCTACGAGCAGTACTTC.

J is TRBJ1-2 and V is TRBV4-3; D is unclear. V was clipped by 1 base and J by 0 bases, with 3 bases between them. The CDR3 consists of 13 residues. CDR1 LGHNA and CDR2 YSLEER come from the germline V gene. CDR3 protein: CASSQGTNYGYTF. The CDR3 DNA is TGCGCCAGCAGCCAAGGGACTAACTATGGCTACACCTTC.